This TCR beta chain is from a study of blood T cell repertoires in COVID-19. Study context: Acute and convalescent COVID-19 specimens originated in the United States, Italy and Spain. In each case, the material was cDNA or gDNA derived from T cells, B-cell-depleted T cells, or PBMCs.

Methods used by the authors: It was from reference gene primer amplification that nucleated cell counts were estimated. The method was immunoSEQ multiplex PCR; TCRdb's version includes in-frame clones alone and lacks a portion of them. V and J calls and clone size are those listed in that table; D and trimming were worked out from the DNA. The data contain roughly 59,000 clones, approximately 79% of them singletons. In germline, CDR1 is SGHNT, CDR2 YYREEE (reference sequence). The CDR3 has 14 residues. Germline trimming cut 6 bases from V and 0 bases from J; bases unmatched to any gene: 5. This clonotype originated in a human donor in a cohort sampled during active COVID-19. The chain has TRBV5-4 and TRBJ1-2; TRBD1 agrees at 7 bases. Sequencing input: peripheral blood. CDR3 loop: CASTLGTANYGYTF. The CDR3 DNA sequence: TGTGCCAGCACCCTGGGGACAGCTAACTATGGCTACACCTTC.